Shown below are 7 T cell receptor beta chains from a single sample sequenced in a study of cytomegalovirus exposure and HLA in healthy donors. PCR primers comprised 60 Vbeta and 13 Jbeta primers. The repertoire was sequenced with immunoSEQ multiplex PCR; TCRdb's copy has only in-frame clones and lacks some. The top ten hold roughly 2% of the sample, which has 160,000 or so clones, 70% to 85% seen once. The sequenced material came from PBMCs. The receptors originated from a man aged 50 to 60 in good health and CMV-seropositive.

The V gene is TRBV5-1, the J gene TRBJ1-4; D ambiguous. CDR1 SGHRS and CDR2 YFSETQ come from the germline V gene. The CDR3 spans 14 residues. V shed 0 bases and J shed 8 bases, with 11 bases lying between them. CDR3 nucleotides: TGCGCCAGCAGCTTGGAGATGAGAACCGAAAAACTGTTTTTT. Translation gives CASSLEMRTEKLFF.

CDR3 loop: CASSVGTGFEAFF. For the CDR3, the DNA is TGTGCCAGCAGCGTAGGAACAGGTTTTGAAGCTTTCTTT. The chain uses TRBV9 and TRBJ1-1; D might be TRBD1 (5 bases). The ends were cut back, 0 bases at V and 7 bases at J, with 10 bases in the middle. CDR1 SGDLS and CDR2 YYNGEE come from the germline V gene. The CDR3 is 13 residues long.

This chain connects TRBV7-8 to TRBJ1-3; possible D gene TRBD1, 6 bases. This CDR3 contains 15 residues. CDR1 SGHVS and CDR2 FQNEAQ come from the germline V gene. V was trimmed by 5 bases and J by 0 bases, leaving 11 bases between them. Written as DNA, the CDR3 is TGTGCCAGCAGCCTTACAGGGACCTCTGGAAACACCATATATTTT. Its translation: CASSLTGTSGNTIYF. Full variable domain (rest looked up from reference TRBV7-8 and TRBJ1-3): GAGVSQSPRYKVAKRGQDVALRCDPISGHVSLFWYQQALGQGPEFLTYFQNEAQLDKSGLPSDRFFAERPEGSVSTLKIQRTQQEDSAVYLCASSLTGTSGNTIYFGEGSWLTVV.

A few counts support this clone. The genes are TRBV9 and TRBJ2-5; the match to TRBD2 covers 8 bases. Germline CDR1 reads SGDLS; CDR2 reads YYNGEE. This CDR3 region has 15 residues. Trimming removed 0 bases from V and 5 bases from J; junction bases left unmatched: 6. CDR3 nucleotides: TGTGCCAGCAGCGTAGAAGGTAGCGGGGTCGAGACCCAGTACTTC. Translated: CASSVEGSGVETQYF. The full variable domain, with the rest looked up from reference TRBV9 and TRBJ2-5, is DSGVTQTPKHLITATGQRVTLRCSPRSGDLSVYWYQQSLDQGLQFLIQYYNGEERAKGNILERFSAQQFPDLHSELNLSSLELGDSALYFCASSVEGSGVETQYFGPGTRLLVL.

This chain links TRBV6-6 with TRBJ2-7; 11 bases match TRBD1. The V and J ends lost 0 bases and 4 bases, in that order; junction bases with no gene match: 2. The V gene's germline CDR1 is MNHNY and CDR2 SVGAGI (reference sequence). The CDR3 runs to 15 residues. The CDR3 bases are TGTGCCAGCAGTTACTCCGGGACAGGGGGATACGAGCAGTACTTC. It specifies CASSYSGTGGYEQYF.

The chain is built from TRBV18 and TRBJ1-1; no clear D. Between the trimmed V and J ends, which lost 2 bases and 0 bases, there was a span of 4 bases. Germline values: CDR1 KGHSH, CDR2 LQKENI. This CDR3 region has 13 residues. The CDR3 DNA reads TGTGCCAGCTCACCAAACTTGAACACTGAAGCTTTCTTT. This encodes CASSPNLNTEAFF.

J is TRBJ1-3 and V is TRBV9; tentatively, D is TRBD1 (5 bases). V dropped 4 bases and J dropped 8 bases, with 13 bases sitting between them. Germline V gene lookup returns CDR1 SGDLS and CDR2 YYNGEE. The CDR3 is 13 amino acids. The CDR3 is CASSPRVSYTIYF. CDR3 sequence (DNA): TGTGCCAGCAGCCCCAGGGTGAGCTACACCATATATTTT. Full variable domain (rest looked up from reference TRBV9 and TRBJ1-3): DSGVTQTPKHLITATGQRVTLRCSPRSGDLSVYWYQQSLDQGLQFLIQYYNGEERAKGNILERFSAQQFPDLHSELNLSSLELGDSALYFCASSPRVSYTIYFGEGSWLTVV.